This T cell receptor beta chain is from a study of cytomegalovirus exposure and HLA in healthy donors. Study-level background: Previous work identified roughly 110 million unique TCR beta sequences from about 179 million T cells. Whole-study findings and limits: Immune exposure information comprised only CMV serostatus.

Remarks on this clone: What it binds is unknown.

Primers included in the PCR were 60 Vbeta and 13 Jbeta primers. Clones were sequenced by immunoSEQ multiplex PCR, and TCRdb holds only the in-frame ones, with some missing. Of some 120,000 clones in the sample, roughly three quarters were seen once. The sequence was obtained from a man under 40 in good health and CMV-seronegative. The sequencing sample was made of PBMCs.

CDR3 protein: CASSYTGTGVVELFF. CDR3 in DNA: TGTGCCAGCAGTTATACCGGGACAGGGGTAGTGGAGCTGTTTTTT. The chain employs TRBV28 and TRBJ2-2; 10 positions match TRBD1. Germline V gives CDR1 MDHEN, CDR2 SYDVKM. The CDR3 extends over 15 amino acids. The junction had 9 bases not matched to a gene; V was cut back by 4 bases and J by 10 bases. The full variable domain, rest sourced from reference TRBV28 and TRBJ2-2, is DVKVTQSSRYLVKRTGEKVFLECVQDMDHENMFWYRQDPGLGLRLIYFSYDVKMKEKGDIPEGYSVSREKKERFSLILESASTNQTSMYLCASSYTGTGVVELFFGEGSRLTVL.